The present TCR beta chain was sequenced within a study of blood T cell repertoires in COVID-19. V gave up 4 bases and J gave up 5 bases; unmatched junction bases: 5. CDR1 is MNHEY and CDR2 is SVGAGI in the germline V gene. This CDR3 region has 14 residues. As originally analysed: Quantification of nucleated cells was approximated via reference gene primer amplification. Repertoires were generated with immunoSEQ multiplex PCR, while TCRdb's copy carries only in-frame clones and drops some. The DNA was the basis for D and trimming; V, J and clone size are from that table. The table records about 80,000 clones, roughly 89% of them present only once.

This TCR was sampled from a woman between 45 and 65 years old in a cohort sampled during active COVID-19. The V call is TRBV6-5, the J call TRBJ1-2, with TRBD1 matching over 9 bases. Sequencing was performed on peripheral blood. CDR3 coding DNA: TGTGCCAGCAGTTCTCCGACAGGGGGGTATGGCTACACCTTC. Encoded protein: CASSSPTGGYGYTF.